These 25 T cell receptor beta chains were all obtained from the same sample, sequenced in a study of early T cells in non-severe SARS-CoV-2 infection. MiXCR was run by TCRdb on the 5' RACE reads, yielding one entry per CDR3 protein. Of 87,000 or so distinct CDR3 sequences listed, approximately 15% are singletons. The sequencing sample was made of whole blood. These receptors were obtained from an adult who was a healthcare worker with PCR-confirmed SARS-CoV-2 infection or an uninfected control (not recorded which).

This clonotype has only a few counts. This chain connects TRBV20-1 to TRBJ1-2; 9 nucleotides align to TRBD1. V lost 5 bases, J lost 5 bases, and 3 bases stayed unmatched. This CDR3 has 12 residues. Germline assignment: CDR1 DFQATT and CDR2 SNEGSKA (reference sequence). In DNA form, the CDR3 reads TGCAGTGCTTTGGACAGGGGATATGGCTACACCTTC. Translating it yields CSALDRGYGYTF.

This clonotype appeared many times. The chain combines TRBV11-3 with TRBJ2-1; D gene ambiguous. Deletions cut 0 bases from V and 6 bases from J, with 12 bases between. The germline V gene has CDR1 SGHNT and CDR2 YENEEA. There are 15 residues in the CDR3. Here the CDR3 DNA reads TGTGCCAGCAGCTTAGATAGTCAAAGTGGCAATGAGCAGTTCTTC. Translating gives CASSLDSQSGNEQFF. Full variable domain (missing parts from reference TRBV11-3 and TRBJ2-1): EAGVVQSPRYKIIEKKQPVAFWCNPISGHNTLYWYLQNLGQGPELLIRYENEEAVDDSQLPKDRFSAERLKGVDSTLKIQPAELGDSAVYLCASSLDSQSGNEQFFGPGTRLTVL.

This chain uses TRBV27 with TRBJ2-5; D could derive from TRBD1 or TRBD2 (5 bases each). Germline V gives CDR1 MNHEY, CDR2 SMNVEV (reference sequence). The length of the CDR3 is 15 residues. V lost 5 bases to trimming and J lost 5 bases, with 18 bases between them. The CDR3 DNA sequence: TGTGCCAGCAGTGCATCCTCAGGGTGGGAGGAGACCCAGTACTTC. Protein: CASSASSGWEETQYF.

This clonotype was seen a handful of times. Here the CDR3 reads CASSLGANNEKLFF. The CDR3 region has the DNA TGTGCCAGCAGCTTAGGGGCTAATAATGAAAAACTGTTTTTT. The rearrangement links TRBV11-2 to TRBJ1-4, with no clear D. CDR1 SGHAT and CDR2 FQNNGV come from the germline V gene. Trimming removed 1 base from V and 4 bases from J, with 7 bases in between. The CDR3 sequence is 14 residues long.

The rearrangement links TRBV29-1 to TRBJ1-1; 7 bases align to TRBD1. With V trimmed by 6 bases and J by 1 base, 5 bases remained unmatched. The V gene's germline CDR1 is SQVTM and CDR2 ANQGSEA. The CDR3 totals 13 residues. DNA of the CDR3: TGCAGCGTCCACCGGGACAGGAACACTGAAGCTTTCTTT. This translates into CSVHRDRNTEAFF.

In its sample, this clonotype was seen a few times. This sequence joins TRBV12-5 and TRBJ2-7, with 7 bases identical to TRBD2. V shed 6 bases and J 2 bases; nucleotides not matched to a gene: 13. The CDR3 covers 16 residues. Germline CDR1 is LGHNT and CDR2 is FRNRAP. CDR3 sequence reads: CASGPAGDGLTYEQYF. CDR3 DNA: TGTGCTAGTGGCCCTGCGGGGGACGGACTAACCTACGAGCAGTACTTC.

The CDR3 protein is CASSYSFRDLPYEQYF. DNA of the CDR3: TGTGCCAGCAGTTACTCATTCCGGGACTTGCCCTACGAGCAGTACTTC. The chain joins TRBV27 to TRBJ2-7, with TRBD2 as a possible D gene (6 bases). V gave up 4 bases and J gave up 2 bases, with 18 bases separating them. CDR1 MNHEY and CDR2 SMNVEV come from the germline V gene (reference sequence). CDR3 length: 16 amino acids.

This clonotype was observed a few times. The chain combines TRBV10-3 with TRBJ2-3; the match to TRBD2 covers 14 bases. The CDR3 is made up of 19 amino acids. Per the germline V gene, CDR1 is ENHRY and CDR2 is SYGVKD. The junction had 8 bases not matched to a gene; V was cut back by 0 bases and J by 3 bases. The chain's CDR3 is CAISESTSGGAEETDTQYF. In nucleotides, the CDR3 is TGTGCCATCAGTGAGTCGACTAGCGGGGGGGCCGAGGAGACAGATACGCAGTATTTT.

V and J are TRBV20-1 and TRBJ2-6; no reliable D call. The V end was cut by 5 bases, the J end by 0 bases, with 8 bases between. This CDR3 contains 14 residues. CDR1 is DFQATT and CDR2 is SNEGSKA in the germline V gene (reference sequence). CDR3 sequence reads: CSAVESSGANVLTF. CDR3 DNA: TGCAGTGCTGTCGAGTCCTCTGGGGCCAACGTCCTGACTTTC.

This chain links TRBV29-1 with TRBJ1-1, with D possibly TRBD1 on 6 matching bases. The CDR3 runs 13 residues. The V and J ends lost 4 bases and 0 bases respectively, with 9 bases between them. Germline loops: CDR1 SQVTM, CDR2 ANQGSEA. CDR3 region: CSVGGQMNTEAFF. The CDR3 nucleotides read TGCAGCGTTGGGGGGCAGATGAACACTGAAGCTTTCTTT.

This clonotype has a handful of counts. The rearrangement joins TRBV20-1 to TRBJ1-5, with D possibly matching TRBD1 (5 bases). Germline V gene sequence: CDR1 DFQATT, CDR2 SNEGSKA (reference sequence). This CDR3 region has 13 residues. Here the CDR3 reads CSAGGAGNQPQHF. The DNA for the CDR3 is TGCAGCGCTGGCGGGGCAGGGAATCAGCCCCAGCATTTT.

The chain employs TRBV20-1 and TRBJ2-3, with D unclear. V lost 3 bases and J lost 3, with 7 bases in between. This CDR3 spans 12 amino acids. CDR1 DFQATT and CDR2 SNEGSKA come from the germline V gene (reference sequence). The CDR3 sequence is CSARDHTDTQYF. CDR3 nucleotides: TGCAGTGCTAGGGACCATACAGATACGCAGTATTTT.

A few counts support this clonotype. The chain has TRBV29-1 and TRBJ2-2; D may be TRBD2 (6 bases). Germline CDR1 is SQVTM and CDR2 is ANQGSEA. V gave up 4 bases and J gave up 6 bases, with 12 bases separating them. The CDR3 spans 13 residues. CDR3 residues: CSVVTGGAGELFF. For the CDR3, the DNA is TGCAGCGTTGTTACTGGCGGGGCCGGGGAGCTGTTTTTT.

The CDR3 DNA follows: TGTGCCAGCAGTGAAGCGCTGGGACTTACCCATCAGCCCCAGCATTTT. It encodes CASSEALGLTHQPQHF. The V gene is TRBV2, the J gene TRBJ1-5, with D possibly being TRBD1 (5 bases). Germline CDR1 and CDR2: SNHLY and FYNNEI. The V and J ends lost 0 bases and 5 bases respectively, with 14 bases between them. The CDR3 loop spans 16 amino acids. Filled out from reference TRBV2 and TRBJ1-5, the complete variable domain reads EPEVTQTPSHQVTQMGQEVILRCVPISNHLYFYWYRQILGQKVEFLVSFYNNEISEKSEIFDDQFSVERPDGSNFTLKIRSTKLEDSAMYFCASSEALGLTHQPQHFGDGTRLSIL.

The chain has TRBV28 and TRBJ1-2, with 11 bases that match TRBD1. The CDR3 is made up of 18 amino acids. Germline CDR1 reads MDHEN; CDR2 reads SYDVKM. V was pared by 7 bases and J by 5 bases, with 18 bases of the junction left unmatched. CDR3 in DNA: TGTGCCAGCACTATCATGTCCGGGTACCGGGACAGGGGGTATGGCTACACCTTC. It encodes CASTIMSGYRDRGYGYTF.

CDR3 protein: CSARAAGGSETQYF. DNA for the CDR3: TGCAGTGCTAGAGCGGCAGGGGGCTCGGAGACCCAGTACTTC. This sequence joins TRBV20-1 and TRBJ2-5; TRBD1 agrees at 8 bases. The CDR3 extends over 14 amino acids. V shed 1 base, J shed 5 bases, and the junction held 6 bases outside the gene matches. Looked up from germline, CDR1 is DFQATT and CDR2 is SNEGSKA (reference sequence).

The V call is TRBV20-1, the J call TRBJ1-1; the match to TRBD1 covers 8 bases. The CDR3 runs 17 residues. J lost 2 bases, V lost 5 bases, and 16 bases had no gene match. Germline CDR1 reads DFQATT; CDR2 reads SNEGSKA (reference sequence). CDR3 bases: TGCAGTGCTCCCGAACCTTCCGACAGGGGCCGTAACACTGAAGCTTTCTTT. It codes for CSAPEPSDRGRNTEAFF.

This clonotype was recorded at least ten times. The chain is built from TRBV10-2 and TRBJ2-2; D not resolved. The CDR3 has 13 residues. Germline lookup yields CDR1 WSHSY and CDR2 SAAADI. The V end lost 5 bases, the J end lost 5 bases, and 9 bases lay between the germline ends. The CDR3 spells CASSLRATGELFF. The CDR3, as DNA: TGCGCCAGCAGTCTTCGAGCGACCGGGGAGCTGTTTTTT.

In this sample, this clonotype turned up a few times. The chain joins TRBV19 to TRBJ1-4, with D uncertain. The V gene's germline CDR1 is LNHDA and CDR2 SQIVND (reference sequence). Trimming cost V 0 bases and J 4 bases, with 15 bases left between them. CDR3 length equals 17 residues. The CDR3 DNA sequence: TGTGCCAGTAGTATAGATCTTAGGGATGCTATTAATGAAAAACTGTTTTTT. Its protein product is CASSIDLRDAINEKLFF.

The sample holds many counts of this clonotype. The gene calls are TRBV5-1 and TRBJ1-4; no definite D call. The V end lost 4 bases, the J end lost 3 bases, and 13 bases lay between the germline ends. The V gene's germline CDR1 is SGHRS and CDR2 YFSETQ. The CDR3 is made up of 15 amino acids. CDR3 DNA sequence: TGCGCCAGCAGCAGGATGAGGGATTCTAATGAAAAACTGTTTTTT. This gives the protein CASSRMRDSNEKLFF.

The CDR3: CASSFGRGNSGNTIYF. The CDR3 nucleotides read TGTGCCAGCAGTTTTGGCAGGGGGAACTCTGGAAACACCATATATTTT. This chain links TRBV28 with TRBJ1-3, with TRBD1 matching over 7 bases. This CDR3 is built from 16 residues. Germline values: CDR1 MDHEN, CDR2 SYDVKM. With V trimmed by 3 bases and J by 0 bases, 5 bases remained unmatched.

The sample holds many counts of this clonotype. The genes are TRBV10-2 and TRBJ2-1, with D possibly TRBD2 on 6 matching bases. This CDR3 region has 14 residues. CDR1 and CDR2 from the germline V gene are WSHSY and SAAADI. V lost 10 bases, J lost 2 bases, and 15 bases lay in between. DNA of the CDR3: TGCGCCACCGGCGGGACGTCCGCCTACAATGAGCAGTTCTTC. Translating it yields CATGGTSAYNEQFF.

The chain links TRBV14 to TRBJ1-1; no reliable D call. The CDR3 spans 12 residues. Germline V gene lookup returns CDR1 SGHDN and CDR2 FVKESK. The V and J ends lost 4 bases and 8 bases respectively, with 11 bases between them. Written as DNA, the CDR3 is TGTGCCAGCAGCCTTCGACCGGGAGAAGCTTTCTTT. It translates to CASSLRPGEAFF. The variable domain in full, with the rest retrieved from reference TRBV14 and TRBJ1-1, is EAGVTQFPSHSVIEKGQTVTLRCDPISGHDNLYWYRRVMGKEIKFLLHFVKESKQDESGMPNNRFLAERTGGTYSTLKVQPAELEDSGVYFCASSLRPGEAFFGQGTRLTVV.

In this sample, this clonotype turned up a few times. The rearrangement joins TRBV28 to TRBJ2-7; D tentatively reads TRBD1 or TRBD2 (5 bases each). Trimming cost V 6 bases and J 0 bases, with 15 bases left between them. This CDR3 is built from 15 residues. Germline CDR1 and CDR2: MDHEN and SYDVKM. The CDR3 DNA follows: TGTGCCAGCAGATCTGGGACCGTGAGCTCCTACGAGCAGTACTTC. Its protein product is CASRSGTVSSYEQYF.

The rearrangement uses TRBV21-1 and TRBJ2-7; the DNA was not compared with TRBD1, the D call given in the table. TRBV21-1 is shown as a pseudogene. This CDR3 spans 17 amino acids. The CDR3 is CASSVPPGHPSSYEQYF. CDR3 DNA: TGTGCCAGCAGCGTCCCTCCGGGACACCCGAGCTCCTACGAGCAGTACTTC.